This T cell receptor (beta chain) was obtained from a study of CD8 T cells in Susac syndrome. TEMRA cells were FACS-enriched, unlike CD8+ and CD4+ T cells, which were negatively isolated. Reverse transcription of about 0.5 to 1 ug RNA used random hexamers. With immunoSEQ multiplex PCR, TCR beta CDR3 was amplified across 54 Vbeta and 13 Jbeta. TCRdb reprocessed the immunoSEQ multiplex PCR reads via MiXCR and lists one record per CDR3 protein. Of approximately 130,000 distinct CDR3 sequences listed, around 91% are singletons. The CDR3 consists of 13 residues. Germline CDR1 reads MNHEY; CDR2 reads SMNVEV (reference sequence). Trimming removed 8 bases from V and 5 bases from J; junction bases left unmatched: 5.

The clonotype comes from a human donor with multiple sclerosis. Sequencing used CD8+ T cells from PBMCs. This sequence joins TRBV27 and TRBJ2-1, with 8 bases aligning to TRBD2. The CDR3, as DNA: TGTGCCAGCCGGGGGGGCGGCCACAATGAGCAGTTCTTC. Encoded protein: CASRGGGHNEQFF.